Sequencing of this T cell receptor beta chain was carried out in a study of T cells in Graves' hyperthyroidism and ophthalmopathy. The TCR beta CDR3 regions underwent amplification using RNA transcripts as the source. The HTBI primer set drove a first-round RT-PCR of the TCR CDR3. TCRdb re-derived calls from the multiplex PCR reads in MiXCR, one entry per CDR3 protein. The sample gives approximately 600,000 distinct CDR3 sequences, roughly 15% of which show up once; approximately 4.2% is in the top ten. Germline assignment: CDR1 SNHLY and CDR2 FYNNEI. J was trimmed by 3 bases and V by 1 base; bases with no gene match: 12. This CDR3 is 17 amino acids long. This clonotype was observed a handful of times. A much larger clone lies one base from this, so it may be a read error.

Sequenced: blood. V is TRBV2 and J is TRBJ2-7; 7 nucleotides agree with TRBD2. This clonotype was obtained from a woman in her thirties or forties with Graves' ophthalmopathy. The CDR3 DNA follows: TGTGCCAGCAGTGAAGACCATAGCGGGCAATACTTCTACGAGCAGTACTTC. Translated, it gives CASSEDHSGQYFYEQYF. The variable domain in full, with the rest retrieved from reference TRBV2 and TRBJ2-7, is EPEVTQTPSHQVTQMGQEVILRCVPISNHLYFYWYRQILGQKVEFLVSFYNNEISEKSEIFDDQFSVERPDGSNFTLKIRSTKLEDSAMYFCASSEDHSGQYFYEQYFGPGTRLTVT.